This record looks at one T cell receptor (beta chain) sequence and its context. The sample is drawn from a study of control samples from healthy donors and cancer patients. The data were produced by immunoSEQ multiplex PCR, yet TCRdb's version contains in-frame clones alone and is incomplete. The sample includes 90,000 to 100,000 clones, about 87% of them seen just once. CDR3 size: 15 residues. Per germline, CDR1 SGHDN and CDR2 FVKESK. V lost 3 bases to trimming and J lost 5 bases, with 13 bases between them. The sequenced sample consisted of blood. The chain carries TRBV14 and TRBJ2-2; unclear D gene. This sequence was found in a woman aged 65 to 85 in good health. The DNA for the CDR3 is TGTGCCAGCAGCCACGGGCAGGTGCAAACCGGGGAGCTGTTTTTT. Its protein product is CASSHGQVQTGELFF.